A selection of T cell receptor beta chains follows, all from one sample in a study of coeliac disease. Sequenced by immunoSEQ multiplex PCR; TCRdb stores in-frame clones only, minus some. The top ten hold approximately 15% of the sample, which has a few thousand clones, roughly 71% seen once. Specimen: lymphocytes from the gut lamina propria. The receptors here all came from a woman aged 35 to 49. The CDR3 runs from the conserved cysteine through the conserved F or W. D genes are given only for firm matches.

TRBD1	TRBV28	CASSVGQGESGANVLTF
TRBD1	TRBV27	CASSFGQGAWEQYF
-	TRBV21-1	CASSKRKRQGAYEQYF
TRBD2	TRBV6-4	CASSGGRVYEQYF
TRBD2	TRBV4-1	CASSQVFRERLAEETQYF
TRBD2	TRBV9	CASSVGRLAGLNEQFF
-	TRBV5-1	CASHQGRDQETQYF
-	TRBV6-1	CASSGAGSNSNQPQHF
TRBD1	TRBV4-3	CASSPLSGGRTEAFF
-	TRBV29-1	CSVGQGGSGNTIYF
-	TRBV4-1	CASSLANTGELFF
-	TRBV6-1	CASSDTNYGYTF